The rows below give T cell receptor beta chains drawn from one sample of a study of tumor and adjacent non-tumor tissue in lung cancer. MiXCR, run by TCRdb on the multiplex PCR reads, gives a single entry per CDR3 protein. Among about 44,000 distinct CDR3 sequences listed, around 62% were seen once. The source material was distant non-tumor lung tissue. These receptors were obtained from a woman aged 40-49 years with non-small cell lung cancer. CDR3s include the opening cysteine and the closing phenylalanine or tryptophan. Fields, in order: D gene, clone size, V gene, J gene, CDR3 DNA, CDR3 protein. The D gene is left open where the match is weak. Expanded clones are given a class, and other clones once, few, many or no size at all.

.	few	TRBV19	TRBJ2-7	TGTGCCAGTAGTACATCCCTGGGAGCCGAGCAGTACTTC	CASSTSLGAEQYF
TRBD1	.	TRBV6-6	TRBJ1-2	TGTGCCAGCAACACGGGACAGAAGAGGATGAACTATGGCCACACCTTC	CASNTGQKRMNYGHTF
TRBD1	many	TRBV6-5	TRBJ1-5	TGTGCCAGCAGTTACACGACAGGGGGGGATCAGCCCCAGCATTTT	CASSYTTGGDQPQHF
.	few	TRBV5-1	TRBJ1-5	TGCGCCAGCAGCCTGACAGTTAATCAGACCCAGCATTTT	CASSLTVNQTQHF
.	.	TRBV7-9	TRBJ1-2	TGTGGCAGCAGCTCTTGGACAACCTCCTATGGCTACACCTTC	CGSSSWTTSYGYTF
.	.	TRBV6-5	TRBJ2-7	TGTGCCAGCAGGAACACTTGGGAGAAGTACTTC	CASRNTWEKYF
TRBD2	.	TRBV30	TRBJ2-1	TGTGCCTTGAAGGGCGGGAGTGGGTACAATGAGCAGTTCTTT	CALKGGSGYNEQFF
.	.	TRBV14	TRBJ2-5	TGTGCCAGCAGCCATCCGGACTGGTCGGAGGCCCCGTACTTC	CASSHPDWSEAPYF
.	.	TRBV19	TRBJ1-1	TGTGCCAGTAGTGTTACGGGAGAAGCTTTCTTT	CASSVTGEAFF
.	many	TRBV29-1	TRBJ1-2	TGCAGCGTTGTCCCGCAGACGAGCTATGGCTACACCTTC	CSVVPQTSYGYTF
.	.	TRBV20-1	TRBJ2-1	TGCAGTGCTAGGGGGTACTATGAGCGGTTCTTC	CSARGYYERFF
.	many	TRBV12-3/TRBV12-4	TRBJ2-7	TGTGCCAGCAGTTTTAAGGGCAACTACGAGCAGTACTTC	CASSFKGNYEQYF